This TCR beta chain was profiled in a study of blood T cell repertoires in COVID-19. Some clones are missing from TCRdb's copy, which holds only in-frame ones; the method was immunoSEQ multiplex PCR. Seen here are fewer than 300,000 clones, about 87% observed once, and the top ten hold over 1%. Sequencing was carried out using PBMCs or T cells enriched from blood (not recorded which). This clonotype originated in a middle-aged woman with acute COVID-19.

The CDR3 DNA reads as TGTGCCAGCAGCTTGTTAGCGGGACCGAACACCGGGGAGCTGTTTTTT. Translating gives CASSLLAGPNTGELFF. The gene calls are TRBV7-3 and TRBJ2-2; TRBD2 aligns across 8 bases. The CDR3 has 16 amino acids. Unmatched junction bases numbered 3, after V lost 3 bases and J lost 0 bases. CDR1 is SGHTA, CDR2 FQGTGA, per germline.